This T cell receptor beta chain was profiled in a study of identifying expanded T cells in peripheral blood (dated by TCRdb to the late 2010s). For the wider study: Four technical replicates, made by sequencing separate aliquots from the same pool of genomic DNA, were compared pairwise. General study outcomes and caveats: Across all healthy-donor time intervals, the beta-binomial model significantly cut both the number of clones called differentially abundant and the false-positive rate. The authors expected biological variance in healthy repertoires might increase further over much longer intervals such as months to years. Between technical replicates the binomial model flagged approximately 1.2 differentially abundant clones, whereas over approximately two weeks the binomial model flagged about 15 and over approximately four weeks approximately 20. Across all healthy donors, variance in clone template counts between approximately two-week samples was found to increase significantly with total template count.

TCRbeta CDR3 regions were profiled with the immunoSEQ Assay using bias-controlled multiplex PCR amplification of genomic DNA. The paper's processing steps were these. To quantify the absolute abundance of each unique TCRbeta CDR3 region, the sequences were collapsed and filtered. Differential abundance was assessed using a binomial (Fisher-equivalent) model and a beta-binomial model in which time-dependent variance fitted from healthy donors was added. Clones with fewer than 5 combined templates were excluded, and clones with Benjamini-Hochberg FDR below 0.01 were called differentially abundant. Using the form v = (b*log(k)+a)^2, the beta-binomial variance was modeled as a function of the total template count across the two samples. The immuneACCESS repertoire file appears here via TCRdb, limited to in-frame rearrangements. These files lack a portion of the clones; in checked studies, under half of the deficit traces to unresolved V genes, and the cause of the others is not known. V and J calls and clone size are given by that table; D and trimming were obtained from the DNA. The sample data list 85,000 to 100,000 clones, and around 88% of these were observed just once. The ten largest make up roughly 4% of the sample.

On this clone itself: The clone's antigen remains unknown. Per-base quality was not reported, and no clone a single base away is much larger than it.

Via the germline V gene (reference sequence), CDR1 is LNHDA and CDR2 SQIVND. After removal of 4 bases from V and 7 bases from J, the junction retains 15 bases not matched to a gene. The CDR3 contains 17 residues, cysteine and phenylalanine counted. Only CDR3 DNA is held: 51 bases, read in frame from base 1. No immune events such as infections were documented for the healthy donors during the collection period. Healthy-donor blood repertoires served as a training cohort to calibrate time-dependent variance in a beta-binomial model of T-cell clone differential abundance. The training cohort comprised about ten healthy donors, 3 female and 7 male. An age range of roughly 25 to 65 years, with an average of 43 years, was recorded for the donors. Whole blood, obtained from a commercial supplier, was collected from each healthy donor at three time points spaced approximately two weeks apart. Genomic DNA was extracted from unsorted whole blood for immunosequencing.

The chain was built from TRBV19 and TRBJ1-5; 8 central bases correspond to TRBD1. This receptor was taken from a person aged 18 to 75 in good health. The material sequenced was blood. CDR3 region: CASSTPRTGIRGQPQHF. The DNA reads TGTGCCAGTAGTACCCCTCGGACAGGGATTCGAGGGCAGCCCCAGCATTTT.